This passage covers 9 T cell receptor beta chains from one sample sequenced in a study of identical twins. Each CDR3 protein is one row after TCRdb ran MiXCR on the 5' RACE reads. The table has about 210,000 distinct CDR3 sequences, less than 10% seen once. The sequenced sample was memory (CD45RO+) T cells sorted from blood. These TCRs come from a woman aged 18-29 years in good health.

The CDR3 nucleotides read TGTGCCAGCAGCTTACTGGCAACCCTAGACACTGAAGCTTTCTTT. Translated: CASSLLATLDTEAFF. This rearrangement joins TRBV7-3 to TRBJ1-1, with D uncertain. Trimming cost V 2 bases and J 3 bases, with 13 bases left between them. Germline V gene lookup returns CDR1 SGHTA and CDR2 FQGTGA. The CDR3 spans 15 residues. Together with reference TRBV7-3 and TRBJ1-1, the CDR3 gives the full variable domain: GAGVSQTPSNKVTEKGKYVELRCDPISGHTALYWYRQSLGQGPEFLIYFQGTGAADDSGLPNDRFFAVRPEGSVSTLKIQRTERGDSAVYLCASSLLATLDTEAFFGQGTRLTVV.

The chain employs TRBV6-1 and TRBJ2-5; D is possibly TRBD2 (6 bases). The CDR3 has 12 residues. Trimming stripped 8 bases from V and 2 bases from J, with 9 bases between. Germline assignment: CDR1 MNHNS and CDR2 SASEGT. CDR3 loop: CASRLVQETQYF. CDR3 in DNA: TGTGCCAGCCGACTAGTTCAAGAGACCCAGTACTTC.

This clonotype was counted between two and nine times. The gene calls are TRBV25-1 and TRBJ1-6; the D gene is possibly TRBD1 (5 bases). The V gene's germline CDR1 is MGHDK and CDR2 SYGVNS. The V end lost 1 base, the J end lost 9 bases, and 7 bases lay between the germline ends. The CDR3 spans 13 residues. CDR3 sequence reads: CASSEFGASPLHF. CDR3 DNA sequence: TGTGCCAGCAGTGAATTCGGGGCTTCACCCCTCCACTTT.

This clonotype occurred a few times. The V gene is TRBV19, the J gene TRBJ1-2; tentatively, D is TRBD1 (5 bases). CDR1 is LNHDA and CDR2 is SQIVND in the germline V gene (reference sequence). The CDR3 is 12 amino acids. V was clipped by 8 bases and J by 4 bases, with 11 bases between them. The CDR3 DNA reads TGTGCCAGTGGGGACGGTGTCTATGGCTACACCTTC. This translates into CASGDGVYGYTF.

The sample holds a few counts of this clonotype. The chain employs TRBV5-1 and TRBJ1-1; no definite D call. Germline V lookup: CDR1 SGHRS, CDR2 YFSETQ. The CDR3 length is 14 residues. Trimming pared 5 bases from V and 1 base from J, leaving 12 bases between. The CDR3 spells CASRAASTNTEAFF. CDR3 nucleotides: TGCGCCAGCAGGGCGGCATCAACGAACACTGAAGCTTTCTTT.

This clonotype was counted a few times. V and J are TRBV10-3 and TRBJ2-1; 7 bases are a match to TRBD2. The germline CDR1 and CDR2 sequences are ENHRY and SYGVKD. The CDR3 totals 14 residues. V shed 1 base and J 5 bases; nucleotides not matched to a gene: 2. The CDR3 sequence is CAISELGTNNEQFF. CDR3 sequence (DNA): TGTGCCATCAGTGAGTTAGGGACTAACAATGAGCAGTTCTTC.

This clonotype occurred a few times. The genes are TRBV12-3 or TRBV12-4 and TRBJ2-1, with 13 bases aligning to TRBD2. The CDR3 has 12 residues. Trimming took 5 bases from V and 13 from J; bases not matched to a gene: 2. The CDR3, as DNA: TGTGCCAGCAGTACTAGCGGGAGGGTCCAGTTCTTC. As protein: CASSTSGRVQFF.

This clonotype was found many times. The chain is built from TRBV6-1 and TRBJ2-7; TRBD1 matches at 7 bases. V shed 6 bases, J shed 2 bases, and the junction held 13 bases outside the gene matches. This CDR3 is 16 amino acids long. In germline, CDR1 is MNHNS, CDR2 SASEGT. The CDR3: CASSPHFRDRTYEQYF. The CDR3 DNA reads TGTGCCAGCAGCCCCCATTTCCGGGACAGAACCTACGAGCAGTACTTC.

The chain carries TRBV12-5 and TRBJ2-3; TRBD2 aligns across 8 bases. With V trimmed by 0 bases and J by 6 bases, 11 bases remained unmatched. The CDR3 runs to 17 residues. Looked up from germline, CDR1 is LGHNT and CDR2 is FRNRAP. The CDR3 coding sequence is TGTGCTAGTGGTTTGGTACCGGACGGGAGGGCTTTGGATACGCAGTATTTT. Amino acids: CASGLVPDGRALDTQYF.